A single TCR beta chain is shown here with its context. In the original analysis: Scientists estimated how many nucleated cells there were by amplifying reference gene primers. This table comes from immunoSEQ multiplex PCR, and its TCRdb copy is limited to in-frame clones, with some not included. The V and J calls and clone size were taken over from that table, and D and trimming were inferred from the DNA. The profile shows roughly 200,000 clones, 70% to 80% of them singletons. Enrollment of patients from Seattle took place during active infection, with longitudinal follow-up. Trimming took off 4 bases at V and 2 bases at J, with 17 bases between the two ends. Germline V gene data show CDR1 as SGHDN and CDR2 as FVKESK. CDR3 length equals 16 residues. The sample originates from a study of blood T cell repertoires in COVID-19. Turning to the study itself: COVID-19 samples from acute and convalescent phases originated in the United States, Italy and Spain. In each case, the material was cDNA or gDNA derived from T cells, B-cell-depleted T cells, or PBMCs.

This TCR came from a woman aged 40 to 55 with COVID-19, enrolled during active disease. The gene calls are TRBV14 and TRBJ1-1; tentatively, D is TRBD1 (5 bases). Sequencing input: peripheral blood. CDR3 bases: TGTGCCAGCAGCCCCAACTGGTGGGGGGGTAACACTGAAGCTTTCTTT. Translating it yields CASSPNWWGGNTEAFF.